A selection of T cell receptor beta chains follows, all from one sample in a study of Tregs in tolerant kidney transplant recipients. Sequencing used immunoSEQ multiplex PCR; TCRdb keeps in-frame clones, though not all of them. The sample consists of roughly 120,000 clones, around 94% of them appearing once. Specimen: CD4+ T cells from blood. These receptors originate from a human donor in good health. The CDR3 runs from the conserved cysteine through the conserved F or W. D genes are given only for firm matches. Where a row states a size, it is once, few, many or the class of an expanded clone; other rows omit it.

d_gene	v_gene	abundance	j_gene	CDR3aa	CDR3nt
-	TRBV23-1	few	TRBJ1-1	CASSQVPLLNTEAFF	TGCGCCAGCAGTCAAGTTCCGCTGCTGAACACTGAAGCTTTCTTT
-	TRBV7-3	-	TRBJ2-1	CASSSQPGLLSNEQFF	TGTGCCAGCAGCTCCCAACCGGGACTCCTTAGTAATGAGCAGTTCTTC
-	TRBV10-1	-	TRBJ2-2	CASSGTGSSGELFF	TGCGCCAGCAGTGGCACAGGGAGTTCCGGGGAGCTGTTTTTT
-	TRBV6-1	-	TRBJ1-5	CASSELGESNQPQHF	TGTGCCAGCAGTGAGCTAGGCGAGAGCAATCAGCCCCAGCATTTT
-	TRBV9	once	TRBJ2-5	CASSVGPAGEDGETQYF	TGTGCCAGCAGCGTAGGCCCCGCAGGGGAAGACGGAGAGACCCAGTACTTC
-	TRBV10-1	-	TRBJ2-1	CASSEDQGSYNEQFF	TGCGCCAGCAGTGAAGACCAGGGGTCCTACAATGAGCAGTTCTTC
TRBD2	TRBV7-7	-	TRBJ2-5	CASSFSGGALETQYF	TGTGCTAGCAGCTTTAGCGGGGGGGCTTTAGAGACCCAGTACTTC
-	TRBV7-2	-	TRBJ1-2	CASSFSPDLSGYTF	TGTGCCAGCAGCTTTTCACCGGACTTATCCGGCTACACCTTC
TRBD1	TRBV5-1	-	TRBJ1-2	CASSSPQGLDYGYTF	TGCGCCAGCAGCTCGCCACAGGGGTTGGACTATGGCTACACCTTC
TRBD2	TRBV7-8	-	TRBJ2-3	CASSPMTSGTDTQYF	TGTGCCAGCAGCCCCATGACTAGCGGAACAGATACGCAGTATTTT
TRBD1	TRBV19	-	TRBJ2-2	CASAQGYTGELFF	TGTGCCAGCGCACAGGGGTACACCGGGGAGCTGTTTTTT
-	TRBV6-1	-	TRBJ2-5	CASSDGAFQETQYF	TGTGCCAGCAGTGACGGGGCCTTCCAAGAGACCCAGTACTTC
-	TRBV7-8	-	TRBJ2-7	CASSWTQRAYEQYF	TGTGCCAGCAGCTGGACTCAGCGGGCCTACGAGCAGTACTTC
-	TRBV5-8	-	TRBJ1-1	CASSLGTPGDLAFF	TGTGCCAGCAGCTTGGGGACACCGGGGGACCTAGCTTTCTTT
-	TRBV19	-	TRBJ2-3	CASSIGRATDTQYF	TGTGCCAGTAGTATAGGTAGGGCCACAGATACGCAGTATTTT
-	TRBV19	-	TRBJ1-6	CASSIGGDSPLHF	TGTGCCAGTAGTATAGGGGGGGATTCACCCCTCCACTTT
TRBD2	TRBV7-2	-	TRBJ2-3	CASSLVSGSGGLTDTQYF	TGTGCCAGCAGCTTAGTTTCGGGTAGCGGGGGTCTCACAGATACGCAGTATTTT
-	TRBV19	-	TRBJ2-2	CASSIPRTNTGELFF	TGTGCCAGTAGTATTCCAAGGACGAACACCGGGGAGCTGTTTTTT
TRBD2	TRBV19	-	TRBJ2-7	CASRPPGLAGDSYEQYF	TGTGCCAGTAGACCACCGGGACTAGCGGGAGACTCCTACGAGCAGTACTTC
-	TRBV30	-	TRBJ2-1	CACSGNSYNEQFF	TGTGCCTGCTCTGGAAACTCCTACAATGAGCAGTTCTTC
-	TRBV13	-	TRBJ1-1	CASTLLRTEAFF	TGTGCCAGCACCTTACTGCGCACTGAAGCTTTCTTT
TRBD1	TRBV2	-	TRBJ1-2	CASSGDRRNYGYTF	TGTGCCAGCAGTGGGGACAGGCGGAACTATGGCTACACCTTC
-	TRBV5-6	once	TRBJ1-2	CASSQTDSYGYTF	TGTGCCAGCAGCCAAACGGACAGCTATGGCTACACCTTC
-	TRBV10-3	-	TRBJ2-5	CAISDGLSRIQETQYF	TGTGCCATCAGTGATGGGCTATCGAGGATCCAAGAGACCCAGTACTTC
-	TRBV6-5	few	TRBJ1-5	CATRRGAASNQPQHF	TGTGCCACCAGGAGGGGGGCCGCTAGCAATCAGCCCCAGCATTTT
TRBD2	TRBV19	-	TRBJ2-7	CASSTGTSGSYEQYF	TGTGCCAGTAGTACCGGGACTAGCGGGAGCTACGAGCAGTACTTC
TRBD2	TRBV6-5	-	TRBJ2-5	CASSGGLAGAETQYF	TGTGCCAGCAGTGGGGGACTAGCGGGGGCAGAGACCCAGTACTTC
-	TRBV2	-	TRBJ2-5	CASSTGLRQTQYF	TGTGCCAGCAGTACAGGGTTGAGACAGACCCAGTACTTC
TRBD1	TRBV6-6	few	TRBJ1-2	CASSLPGTATGYTF	TGTGCCAGCAGTTTGCCCGGGACAGCAACGGGCTACACCTTC
TRBD2	TRBV7-9	once	TRBJ2-1	CASSSPLRSSGRYEQFF	TGTGCCAGCAGCTCCCCTCTCCGGAGTAGCGGGAGGTATGAGCAGTTCTTC
TRBD1	TRBV5-6	-	TRBJ2-7	CASSGRTGPSYEQYF	TGTGCCAGCAGTGGCCGGACAGGGCCCTCCTACGAGCAGTACTTC
-	TRBV2	once	TRBJ2-7	CASISGITYEQYF	TGTGCCAGCATCTCAGGGATTACCTACGAGCAGTACTTC
-	TRBV6-5	-	TRBJ1-3	CASSYQFSSSGNTIYF	TGTGCCAGCAGTTACCAGTTTTCCTCCTCTGGAAACACCATATATTTT
-	TRBV6-1	-	TRBJ2-7	CASSPGTRSSYEQYF	TGTGCCAGCAGTCCCGGGACGAGGAGCTCCTACGAGCAGTACTTC
-	TRBV7-9	-	TRBJ1-1	CASSLAAVGTEAFF	TGTGCCAGCAGCTTAGCGGCTGTCGGTACTGAAGCTTTCTTT
-	TRBV5-1	-	TRBJ2-1	CASSLGTGYNEQFF	TGCGCCAGCAGCTTGGGAACAGGGTACAATGAGCAGTTCTTC
TRBD1	TRBV2	-	TRBJ2-7	CASSPGQGAKEQYF	TGTGCCAGCAGCCCGGGACAGGGGGCAAAAGAGCAGTACTTC
TRBD1	TRBV27	-	TRBJ2-1	CASSTRQGLGNEQFF	TGTGCCAGCAGTACTCGACAGGGGCTCGGCAATGAGCAGTTCTTC
TRBD2	TRBV10-2	-	TRBJ2-1	CASSGQSGGSNEQFF	TGCGCCAGCAGTGGACAGTCGGGAGGATCGAATGAGCAGTTCTTC
-	TRBV4-1	once	TRBJ1-1	CASSRLPAQVVMSEAFF	TGCGCCAGCAGCCGTCTTCCCGCACAGGTCGTCATGTCTGAAGCTTTCTTT
-	TRBV13	once	TRBJ2-1	CASSPKAVNEQFF	TGTGCCAGCAGCCCTAAAGCCGTGAATGAGCAGTTCTTC
-	TRBV12-5	once	TRBJ1-1	CASGFGETEAFF	TGTGCTAGTGGTTTTGGAGAGACTGAAGCTTTCTTT
TRBD1	TRBV7-9	-	TRBJ1-5	CASSPGFRQGANQPQHF	TGTGCCAGCAGCCCGGGGTTTAGGCAGGGGGCGAATCAGCCCCAGCATTTT
TRBD2	TRBV27	-	TRBJ2-1	CASSSLAGGPGNEQFF	TGTGCCAGCAGCTCACTAGCGGGAGGGCCGGGAAATGAGCAGTTCTTC
-	TRBV6-6	-	TRBJ1-2	CASSLEAYGYTF	TGTGCCAGCAGCCTGGAAGCGTATGGCTACACCTTC
-	TRBV7-9	-	TRBJ1-5	CASSLEVVGQPQHF	TGTGCCAGCAGCTTAGAGGTGGTCGGTCAGCCCCAGCATTTT
TRBD1	TRBV14	-	TRBJ1-1	CASSQEAPDRGHTEAFF	TGTGCCAGCAGCCAAGAAGCCCCGGACAGGGGGCATACTGAAGCTTTCTTT
-	TRBV2	-	TRBJ1-1	CASSGGGTEAFF	TGTGCCAGCAGCGGCGGTGGAACTGAAGCTTTCTTT
TRBD2	TRBV5-1	few	TRBJ2-5	CASSGGGQETQYF	TGCGCCAGCAGCGGCGGGGGCCAAGAGACCCAGTACTTC
-	TRBV14	-	TRBJ2-1	CASSLLRGSSYNEQFF	TGTGCCAGCAGTCTTCTAAGGGGGAGCTCCTACAATGAGCAGTTCTTC
-	TRBV6-5	-	TRBJ2-1	CASSYSSRGGYEQFF	TGTGCCAGCAGTTACTCGAGCAGGGGGGGATATGAGCAGTTCTTC
-	TRBV19	-	TRBJ1-5	CASSKRDPGMSNQPQHF	TGTGCCAGTAGTAAAAGGGACCCAGGGATGAGCAATCAGCCCCAGCATTTT
-	TRBV5-4	-	TRBJ1-5	CASSVNNQPQHF	TGTGCCAGCAGCGTCAATAATCAGCCCCAGCATTTT
-	TRBV10-1	once	TRBJ2-1	CASSGNQGNEQFF	TGCGCCAGCAGTGGTAATCAGGGTAATGAGCAGTTCTTC
TRBD2	TRBV10-3	once	TRBJ2-1	CAISGPQLAGVDNEQFF	TGTGCCATCAGTGGTCCCCAACTAGCGGGAGTAGACAATGAGCAGTTCTTC